At least ten counts were recorded for the clone carrying this TCR beta chain. The target antigen is unknown. The sample's time point: newly diagnosed GD, antithyroid drugs for less than 3 months. Extracted PBMC RNA gave rise to the TCR library. Both iRepertoire HTBI primers and Arm-PCR of CDR3 regions were used to build the TCR beta libraries. Authors' data handling: Segment identification across samples yielded roughly 62 TRBV and more than twelve TRBJ segments. One entry per CDR3 protein, called by TCRdb with MiXCR from the multiplex PCR reads. V and J calls and clone size were set by TCRdb, not the authors. The sample has 350,000 to 500,000 distinct CDR3 sequences, approximately 16% seen once. The sample belongs to a study of regulatory T cells in long-lasting Graves disease. Study findings and constraints: Fewer public clonotypes were shared by new patients (roughly 970) than by persistent patients (2,741).

The germline V gene has CDR1 SNHLY and CDR2 FYNNEI. This CDR3 is built from 13 residues. V was shortened by 8 bases and J by 6 bases, with 16 bases between the two germline ends. The same data also contributed to another study, on T cells in Graves' hyperthyroidism and ophthalmopathy.

The sequence came from a woman between 18 and 29 years old with Graves disease. The sequencing used peripheral blood mononuclear cells (PBMCs), collected at new diagnosis, from a patient treated with antithyroid drugs. The gene calls are TRBV2 and TRBJ1-2; D remains ambiguous. For the CDR3, the DNA is TGTGCCAGCGACGGTACGAGTGCGGATGGCTACACCTTC. Protein sequence: CASDGTSADGYTF.